This TCR beta chain was sequenced in a study of T cell responses to AZD1222 COVID-19 vaccine. Per the germline V gene, CDR1 is SEHNR and CDR2 is FQNEAQ (reference sequence). Trimming removed 4 bases at V and 1 base at J, with 13 bases between. The CDR3 totals 15 residues. Using immunoSEQ multiplex PCR, the repertoire was profiled, and TCRdb retains in-frame clones only, with some absent. The table lists some 150,000 clones, roughly 93% of them singletons, with about 2% in the top ten. The chain combines TRBV7-9 with TRBJ1-1; tentatively, D is TRBD1 (6 bases). The input for sequencing was peripheral blood, taken 28 days after the second AZD1222 dose. The clonotype was recovered from an adult who received the AZD1222 COVID-19 vaccine. The chain's CDR3 is CASSWQGGANTEAFF. The CDR3, as DNA: TGTGCCAGCAGCTGGCAAGGGGGTGCGAACACTGAAGCTTTCTTT.